The entry below describes one TCR beta chain. Its target is not known. These data come from a study of cytomegalovirus exposure and HLA in healthy donors. The CDR3 length is 11 residues. Unmatched junction bases numbered 7, after V lost 6 bases and J lost 11 bases. Germline loops: CDR1 DFQATT, CDR2 SNEGSKA (reference sequence). 60 Vbeta and 13 Jbeta primers were used in PCR. Repertoires were generated with immunoSEQ multiplex PCR, while TCRdb's copy carries only in-frame clones and drops some. The table includes tens of thousands of clones, roughly 85% detected once. Study outcomes and limitations: It emerged from a later analysis that several of the most significant clusters appeared to be linked to common viral pathogens.

The clonotype originates from a female donor in good health and CMV-seronegative. Sequences were obtained from PBMCs. The chain recombines TRBV20-1 with TRBJ2-5; 9 positions match TRBD2. CDR3 sequence (DNA): TGCAGTGCCTCTCTAGCGGGACGGCAGTACTTC. It is translated as CSASLAGRQYF.